What follows describes a single T cell receptor (beta chain). Its matching antigen is unknown. This CDR3 has 13 residues. Germline V gene lookup returns CDR1 DFQATT and CDR2 SNEGSKA (reference sequence). Trimming removed 7 bases from V and 5 bases from J, with 17 bases in between. The sample comes from a study of post-analysis software for immune sequencing data. General study points: About five TRBV segments occurring more often in patients than controls included TRBV5-6, TRBV5-1 and TRBV20-1.

Sequencing libraries made from TCR beta cDNA carried unique molecular identifiers. TCRdb called the PCR reads again in MiXCR, with one record for every CDR3 protein. The sample shows about 770,000 distinct CDR3 sequences, about 45% of them seen only once. The clonotype originates from a girl aged 10 to 17 with multiple sclerosis. Sequencing was done on a sample of blood. The rearrangement joins TRBV20-1 to TRBJ2-5, with D possibly matching TRBD1 (7 bases). DNA of the CDR3: TGCAGTGTTCAGGGGGGCGGGGAGGAGACCCAGTACTTC. Its protein is CSVQGGGEETQYF.